This T cell receptor (beta chain) was found in a study of blood T cell repertoires in COVID-19. Across the whole study: The origin of the acute and convalescent COVID-19 samples was the United States, Italy and Spain. PBMCs, B-cell-depleted T cells, or T cells provided the cDNA or gDNA that made up the material.

TCRdb's table, derived via immunoSEQ multiplex PCR, lists solely in-frame clones and lacks some. This repertoire shows about 64,000 clones, around 84% found once; its top ten account for 3.2%. Germline V CDR1 and CDR2: LNHDA, SQIVND (reference sequence). The CDR3 loop spans 16 amino acids. V lost 2 bases, J lost 9 bases, and 17 bases lay in between. This clone was seen once. The sequenced material came from peripheral blood. The sequence came from a man between 50 and 59 years old with active COVID-19. The chain joins TRBV19 to TRBJ1-6; weak D call: TRBD1 (5 bases). The CDR3: CASSITRQSRGSPLHF. Here the CDR3 DNA reads TGTGCCAGTAGTATAACACGTCAGTCAAGGGGTTCACCCCTCCACTTT.